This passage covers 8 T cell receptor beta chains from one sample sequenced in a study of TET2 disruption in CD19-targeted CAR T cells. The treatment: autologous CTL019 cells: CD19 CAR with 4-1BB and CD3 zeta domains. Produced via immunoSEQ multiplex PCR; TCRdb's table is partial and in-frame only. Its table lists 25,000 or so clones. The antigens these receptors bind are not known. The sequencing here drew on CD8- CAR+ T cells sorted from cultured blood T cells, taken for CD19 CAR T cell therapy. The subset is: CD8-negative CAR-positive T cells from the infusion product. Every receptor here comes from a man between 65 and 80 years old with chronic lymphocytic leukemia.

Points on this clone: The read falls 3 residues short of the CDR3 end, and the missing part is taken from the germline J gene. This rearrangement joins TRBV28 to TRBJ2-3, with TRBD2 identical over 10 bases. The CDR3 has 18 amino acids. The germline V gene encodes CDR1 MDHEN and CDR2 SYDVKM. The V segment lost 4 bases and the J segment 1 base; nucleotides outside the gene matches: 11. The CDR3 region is CASSSGFAGTSGTDTQYF. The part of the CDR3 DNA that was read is TGTGCCAGCAGTTCTGGATTTGCCGGGACTAGCGGCACAGATACG.

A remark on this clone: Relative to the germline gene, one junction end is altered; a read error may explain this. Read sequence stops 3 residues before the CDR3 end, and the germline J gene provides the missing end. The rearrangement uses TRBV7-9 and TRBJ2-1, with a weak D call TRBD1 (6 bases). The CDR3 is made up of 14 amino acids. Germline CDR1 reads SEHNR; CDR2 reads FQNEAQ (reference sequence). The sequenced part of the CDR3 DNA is TGTTCCAGCAGCTTACAGGGAGCCTACAATGAG. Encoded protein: CSSSLQGAYNE. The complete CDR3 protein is CSSSLQGAYNEQFF.

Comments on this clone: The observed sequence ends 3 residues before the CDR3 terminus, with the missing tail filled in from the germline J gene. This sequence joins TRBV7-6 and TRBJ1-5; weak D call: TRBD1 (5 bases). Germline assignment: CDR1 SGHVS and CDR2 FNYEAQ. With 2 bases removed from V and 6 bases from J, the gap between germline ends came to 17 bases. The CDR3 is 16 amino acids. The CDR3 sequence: CASSLSGGGIGQPQHF. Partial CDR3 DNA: TGTGCCAGCAGCTTATCGGGGGGAGGGATAGGTCAGCCC.

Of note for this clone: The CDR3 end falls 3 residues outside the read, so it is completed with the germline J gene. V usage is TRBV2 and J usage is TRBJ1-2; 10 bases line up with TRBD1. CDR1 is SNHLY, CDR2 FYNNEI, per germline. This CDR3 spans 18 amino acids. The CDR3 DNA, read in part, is TGTGCCAGCAGTGACGACAGGGGGCGCAGGGCAAGTAGCTACGAC. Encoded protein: CASSDDRGRRASSYD. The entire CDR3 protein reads CASSDDRGRRASSYDYTF.

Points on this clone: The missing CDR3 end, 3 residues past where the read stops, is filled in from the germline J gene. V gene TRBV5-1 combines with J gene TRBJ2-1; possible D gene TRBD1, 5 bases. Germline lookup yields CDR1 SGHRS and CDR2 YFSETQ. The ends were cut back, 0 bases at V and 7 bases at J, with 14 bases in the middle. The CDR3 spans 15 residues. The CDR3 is CASSLESGYGNEQFF. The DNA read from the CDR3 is TGCGCCAGCAGCTTGGAGTCAGGGTATGGGAATGAG.

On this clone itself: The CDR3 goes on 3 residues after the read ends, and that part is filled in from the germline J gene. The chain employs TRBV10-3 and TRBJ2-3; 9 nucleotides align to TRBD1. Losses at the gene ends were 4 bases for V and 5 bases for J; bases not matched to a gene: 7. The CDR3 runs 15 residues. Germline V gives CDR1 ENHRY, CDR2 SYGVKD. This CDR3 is CAISAPEDRGDTQYF. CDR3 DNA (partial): TGTGCCATCAGTGCCCCCGAGGACAGGGGAGATACG.

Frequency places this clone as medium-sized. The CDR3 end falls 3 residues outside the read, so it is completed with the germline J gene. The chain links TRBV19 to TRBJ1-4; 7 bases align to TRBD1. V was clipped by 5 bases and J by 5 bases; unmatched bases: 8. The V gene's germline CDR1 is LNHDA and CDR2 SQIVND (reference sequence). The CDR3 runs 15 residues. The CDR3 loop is CASSPGTALNEKLFF. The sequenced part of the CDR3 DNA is TGTGCCAGTAGTCCAGGGACAGCTTTGAATGAAAAA.

The CDR3 loop reads CASSPDRGRPSEQYF. CDR3 DNA (partial): TGTGCCAGCAGTCCAGACAGGGGCCGGCCTTCCGAG. The V gene is TRBV2, the J gene TRBJ2-7; 8 nucleotides agree with TRBD1. Coverage ceases 3 residues before the CDR3 finishes, and the germline J gene fills in the end. CDR3 length: 15 residues. Per germline, CDR1 SNHLY and CDR2 FYNNEI. The J segment lost 6 bases and the V segment lost 5 bases, leaving 12 bases of the junction unmatched.